This is a list of T cell receptor beta chains from one sample in a study of shared clonotypes between healthy human individuals. Data came from immunoSEQ multiplex PCR; TCRdb stores just in-frame clones and leaves some out. Of about 1.5 million clones in the sample, 95% to 99% were seen once. The sequencing sample was made of naive CD4+ T cells sorted from blood. The receptor source for this set is a man between 25 and 39 years old in good health. CDR3s include the opening cysteine and the closing phenylalanine or tryptophan. Fields, in order: D gene, clone size, V gene, J gene, CDR3 protein, CDR3 DNA. D genes are given only for firm matches. For some rows the clone size is stated as once, few or many, or as a class when expanded; others skip it.

D gene: .
clone size: .
V gene: TRBV28
J gene: TRBJ1-1
CDR3 protein: CASRTTGVLDTEAFF
CDR3 DNA: TGTGCCAGCAGAACTACAGGCGTCCTGGACACTGAAGCTTTCTTT

D gene: .
clone size: .
V gene: TRBV7-3
J gene: TRBJ2-7
CDR3 protein: CASSLWGRRYYEQYF
CDR3 DNA: TGTGCCAGCAGCTTGTGGGGCCGCAGGTACTACGAGCAGTACTTC

D gene: TRBD2
clone size: .
V gene: TRBV10-1
J gene: TRBJ2-7
CDR3 protein: CASSEGSGSFYEQYF
CDR3 DNA: TGCGCCAGCAGTGAAGGAAGCGGGAGTTTCTACGAGCAGTACTTC

D gene: .
clone size: .
V gene: TRBV9
J gene: TRBJ2-7
CDR3 protein: CASSPRGQRRSEQYF
CDR3 DNA: TGTGCCAGCAGCCCCAGGGGCCAAAGGAGGTCCGAGCAGTACTTC

D gene: .
clone size: .
V gene: TRBV6-1
J gene: TRBJ1-5
CDR3 protein: CASNHRGRQPQHF
CDR3 DNA: TGTGCCAGCAACCACAGAGGGCGTCAGCCCCAGCATTTT

D gene: .
clone size: .
V gene: TRBV13
J gene: TRBJ2-3
CDR3 protein: CASRTGLGITDTQYF
CDR3 DNA: TGTGCCAGCAGGACGGGGCTTGGGATAACAGATACGCAGTATTTT

D gene: TRBD2
clone size: .
V gene: TRBV7-2
J gene: TRBJ2-7
CDR3 protein: CASSPTSGGPYEQYF
CDR3 DNA: TGTGCCAGCAGCCCAACTAGCGGAGGGCCCTACGAGCAGTACTTC

D gene: .
clone size: .
V gene: TRBV10-3
J gene: TRBJ2-2
CDR3 protein: CAISELGEETGELFF
CDR3 DNA: TGTGCCATCAGTGAGTTGGGGGAGGAAACCGGGGAGCTGTTTTTT

D gene: TRBD2
clone size: .
V gene: TRBV7-8
J gene: TRBJ2-1
CDR3 protein: CASRSLAGLREQFF
CDR3 DNA: TGTGCCAGCCGGAGCCTAGCGGGATTAAGGGAGCAGTTCTTC

D gene: .
clone size: .
V gene: TRBV5-6
J gene: TRBJ2-1
CDR3 protein: CASSPGRGGYNEQFF
CDR3 DNA: TGTGCCAGCAGCCCCGGAAGGGGGGGATACAATGAGCAGTTCTTC

D gene: .
clone size: .
V gene: TRBV6-6
J gene: TRBJ1-2
CDR3 protein: CASSYSVDRKYGYTF
CDR3 DNA: TGTGCCAGCAGTTACTCAGTCGACAGGAAATATGGCTACACCTTC

D gene: TRBD1
clone size: .
V gene: TRBV4-1
J gene: TRBJ1-2
CDR3 protein: CASSQAGQGGGYTF
CDR3 DNA: TGCGCCAGCAGCCAAGCGGGACAGGGGGGAGGCTACACCTTC

D gene: TRBD1
clone size: .
V gene: TRBV28
J gene: TRBJ1-5
CDR3 protein: CASSPTDRDNQPQHF
CDR3 DNA: TGTGCCAGCAGCCCGACGGACAGGGACAATCAGCCCCAGCATTTT

D gene: .
clone size: .
V gene: TRBV19
J gene: TRBJ2-7
CDR3 protein: CASSPKAGSYEQYF
CDR3 DNA: TGTGCCAGTAGCCCCAAAGCCGGGTCCTACGAGCAGTACTTC

D gene: .
clone size: .
V gene: TRBV2
J gene: TRBJ1-1
CDR3 protein: CASHGGTEAFF
CDR3 DNA: TGTGCCAGCCACGGGGGCACTGAAGCTTTCTTT

D gene: TRBD1
clone size: .
V gene: TRBV25-1
J gene: TRBJ1-2
CDR3 protein: CASSHPGQGSGYTF
CDR3 DNA: TGTGCCAGCAGTCACCCGGGACAGGGGTCTGGCTACACCTTC

D gene: TRBD1
clone size: .
V gene: TRBV10-3
J gene: TRBJ2-7
CDR3 protein: CANGDRDYEQYF
CDR3 DNA: TGTGCCAACGGGGACAGGGACTACGAGCAGTACTTC

D gene: .
clone size: .
V gene: TRBV30
J gene: TRBJ1-1
CDR3 protein: CAWRGGLNTEAFF
CDR3 DNA: TGTGCCTGGAGGGGGGGTTTGAACACTGAAGCTTTCTTT

D gene: TRBD2
clone size: .
V gene: TRBV29-1
J gene: TRBJ2-1
CDR3 protein: CSVERLAGRLGNNEQFF
CDR3 DNA: TGCAGCGTTGAAAGGCTAGCGGGGAGATTGGGTAACAATGAGCAGTTCTTC

D gene: TRBD1
clone size: .
V gene: TRBV4-2
J gene: TRBJ1-2
CDR3 protein: CASSQPQGQGAVGYTF
CDR3 DNA: TGTGCCAGCAGCCAGCCACAGGGACAGGGGGCGGTCGGCTACACCTTC

D gene: TRBD1
clone size: .
V gene: TRBV6-5
J gene: TRBJ1-1
CDR3 protein: CASSVQGANTEAFF
CDR3 DNA: TGTGCCAGCAGTGTACAGGGGGCTAACACTGAAGCTTTCTTT

D gene: TRBD2
clone size: .
V gene: TRBV5-1
J gene: TRBJ2-2
CDR3 protein: CASSLAPSGTGELFF
CDR3 DNA: TGCGCCAGCAGCTTGGCCCCTAGCGGGACCGGGGAGCTGTTTTTT

D gene: TRBD2
clone size: once
V gene: TRBV2
J gene: TRBJ2-3
CDR3 protein: CAEERTRFTDTQYF
CDR3 DNA: TGTGCAGAGGAGCGGACTAGATTCACAGATACGCAGTATTTT

D gene: TRBD2
clone size: .
V gene: TRBV18
J gene: TRBJ2-1
CDR3 protein: CASSPELAGVYNEQFF
CDR3 DNA: TGTGCCAGCTCGCCGGAACTAGCGGGTGTCTACAATGAGCAGTTCTTC

D gene: .
clone size: once
V gene: TRBV25-1
J gene: TRBJ1-4
CDR3 protein: CASSDDRTYEKLFF
CDR3 DNA: TGTGCCAGCAGTGACGACAGAACTTATGAAAAACTGTTTTTT

D gene: TRBD1
clone size: .
V gene: TRBV4-1
J gene: TRBJ2-7
CDR3 protein: CASSVSQGQGAHEQYF
CDR3 DNA: TGCGCCAGCAGCGTTTCCCAGGGACAGGGGGCCCACGAGCAGTACTTC

D gene: .
clone size: .
V gene: TRBV5-1
J gene: TRBJ2-7
CDR3 protein: CASSLAGLGEQYF
CDR3 DNA: TGCGCCAGCAGCTTGGCCGGGTTGGGGGAGCAGTACTTC

D gene: TRBD2
clone size: .
V gene: TRBV6-6
J gene: TRBJ2-1
CDR3 protein: CASSYPSGDNEQFF
CDR3 DNA: TGTGCCAGCAGTTACCCCAGCGGGGACAATGAGCAGTTCTTC

D gene: TRBD2
clone size: .
V gene: TRBV5-1
J gene: TRBJ2-5
CDR3 protein: CASSSFSGEQETQYF
CDR3 DNA: TGCGCCAGCAGCTCCTTTAGCGGGGAACAAGAGACCCAGTACTTC

D gene: .
clone size: once
V gene: TRBV10-2
J gene: TRBJ2-2
CDR3 protein: CASSVATLTGELFF
CDR3 DNA: TGCGCCAGCAGTGTCGCCACTCTTACCGGGGAGCTGTTTTTT

D gene: .
clone size: .
V gene: TRBV2
J gene: TRBJ1-5
CDR3 protein: CASNSQASGQPQHF
CDR3 DNA: TGTGCCAGCAACTCCCAGGCATCGGGCCAGCCCCAGCATTTT

D gene: .
clone size: .
V gene: TRBV10-2
J gene: TRBJ2-1
CDR3 protein: CASSFSGRNNEQFF
CDR3 DNA: TGCGCCAGCAGTTTTTCCGGGAGAAACAATGAGCAGTTCTTC

D gene: .
clone size: .
V gene: TRBV7-9
J gene: TRBJ2-1
CDR3 protein: CASSQMTGSNEQFF
CDR3 DNA: TGTGCCAGCAGCCAAATGACAGGTAGTAATGAGCAGTTCTTC

D gene: .
clone size: .
V gene: TRBV29-1
J gene: TRBJ2-7
CDR3 protein: CSVETGRGYEQYF
CDR3 DNA: TGCAGCGTTGAAACCGGAAGAGGGTACGAGCAGTACTTC

D gene: TRBD1
clone size: .
V gene: TRBV28
J gene: TRBJ2-1
CDR3 protein: CASSTRQGLYNEQFF
CDR3 DNA: TGTGCCAGCAGTACTAGACAGGGCCTTTACAATGAGCAGTTCTTC

D gene: .
clone size: .
V gene: TRBV19
J gene: TRBJ1-4
CDR3 protein: CASSSRPRDEKLFF
CDR3 DNA: TGTGCCAGTAGTAGCCGACCGAGGGATGAAAAACTGTTTTTT

D gene: .
clone size: .
V gene: TRBV28
J gene: TRBJ1-1
CDR3 protein: CASTYPRGLRDTEAFF
CDR3 DNA: TGTGCCAGCACCTACCCCCGGGGGCTAAGGGACACTGAAGCTTTCTTT

D gene: .
clone size: once
V gene: TRBV28
J gene: TRBJ2-7
CDR3 protein: CASSFTGLYEQYF
CDR3 DNA: TGTGCCAGCAGCTTTACAGGGCTGTACGAGCAGTACTTC

D gene: TRBD2
clone size: once
V gene: TRBV10-2
J gene: TRBJ2-7
CDR3 protein: CASSEVGLAGTYEQYF
CDR3 DNA: TGCGCCAGCAGTGAGGTGGGACTAGCGGGGACCTACGAGCAGTACTTC

D gene: .
clone size: .
V gene: TRBV5-4
J gene: TRBJ1-2
CDR3 protein: CASSLSVGRNYGYTF
CDR3 DNA: TGTGCCAGCAGCTTGTCGGTGGGGCGCAACTATGGCTACACCTTC

D gene: TRBD1
clone size: .
V gene: TRBV2
J gene: TRBJ2-3
CDR3 protein: CASTTTGGFTHTQYF
CDR3 DNA: TGTGCCAGCACCACCACAGGGGGTTTTACACATACGCAGTATTTT

D gene: .
clone size: .
V gene: TRBV11-2
J gene: TRBJ2-2
CDR3 protein: CASSLLAGNTGELFF
CDR3 DNA: TGTGCCAGCAGCTTACTTGCGGGTAACACCGGGGAGCTGTTTTTT

D gene: .
clone size: .
V gene: TRBV5-1
J gene: TRBJ1-5
CDR3 protein: CASSLGGFSNQPQHF
CDR3 DNA: TGCGCCAGCAGCTTGGGGGGGTTTAGCAATCAGCCCCAGCATTTT

D gene: .
clone size: .
V gene: TRBV5-5
J gene: TRBJ2-1
CDR3 protein: CASSFDSVGYNEQFF
CDR3 DNA: TGTGCCAGCAGCTTTGACTCGGTTGGATACAATGAGCAGTTCTTC

D gene: .
clone size: once
V gene: TRBV2
J gene: TRBJ2-6
CDR3 protein: CASRGQLSGANVLTF
CDR3 DNA: TGTGCCAGCAGAGGACAGCTCTCTGGGGCCAACGTCCTGACTTTC